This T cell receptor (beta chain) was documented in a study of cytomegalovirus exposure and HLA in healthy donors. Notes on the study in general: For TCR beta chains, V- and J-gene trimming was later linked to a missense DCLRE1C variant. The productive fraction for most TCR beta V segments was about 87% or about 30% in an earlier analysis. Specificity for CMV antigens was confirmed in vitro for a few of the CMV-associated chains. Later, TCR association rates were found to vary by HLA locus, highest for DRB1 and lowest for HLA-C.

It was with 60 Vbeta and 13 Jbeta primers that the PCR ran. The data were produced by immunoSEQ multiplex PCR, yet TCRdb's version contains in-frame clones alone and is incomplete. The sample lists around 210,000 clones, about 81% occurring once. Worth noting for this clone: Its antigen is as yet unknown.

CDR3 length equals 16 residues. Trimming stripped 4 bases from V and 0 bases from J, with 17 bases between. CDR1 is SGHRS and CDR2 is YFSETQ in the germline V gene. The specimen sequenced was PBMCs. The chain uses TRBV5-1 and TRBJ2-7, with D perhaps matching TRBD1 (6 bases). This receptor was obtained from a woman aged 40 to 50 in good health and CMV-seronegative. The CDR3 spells CASSPNNRDSSYEQYF. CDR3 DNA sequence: TGCGCCAGCAGCCCAAATAACAGGGATAGCTCCTACGAGCAGTACTTC.